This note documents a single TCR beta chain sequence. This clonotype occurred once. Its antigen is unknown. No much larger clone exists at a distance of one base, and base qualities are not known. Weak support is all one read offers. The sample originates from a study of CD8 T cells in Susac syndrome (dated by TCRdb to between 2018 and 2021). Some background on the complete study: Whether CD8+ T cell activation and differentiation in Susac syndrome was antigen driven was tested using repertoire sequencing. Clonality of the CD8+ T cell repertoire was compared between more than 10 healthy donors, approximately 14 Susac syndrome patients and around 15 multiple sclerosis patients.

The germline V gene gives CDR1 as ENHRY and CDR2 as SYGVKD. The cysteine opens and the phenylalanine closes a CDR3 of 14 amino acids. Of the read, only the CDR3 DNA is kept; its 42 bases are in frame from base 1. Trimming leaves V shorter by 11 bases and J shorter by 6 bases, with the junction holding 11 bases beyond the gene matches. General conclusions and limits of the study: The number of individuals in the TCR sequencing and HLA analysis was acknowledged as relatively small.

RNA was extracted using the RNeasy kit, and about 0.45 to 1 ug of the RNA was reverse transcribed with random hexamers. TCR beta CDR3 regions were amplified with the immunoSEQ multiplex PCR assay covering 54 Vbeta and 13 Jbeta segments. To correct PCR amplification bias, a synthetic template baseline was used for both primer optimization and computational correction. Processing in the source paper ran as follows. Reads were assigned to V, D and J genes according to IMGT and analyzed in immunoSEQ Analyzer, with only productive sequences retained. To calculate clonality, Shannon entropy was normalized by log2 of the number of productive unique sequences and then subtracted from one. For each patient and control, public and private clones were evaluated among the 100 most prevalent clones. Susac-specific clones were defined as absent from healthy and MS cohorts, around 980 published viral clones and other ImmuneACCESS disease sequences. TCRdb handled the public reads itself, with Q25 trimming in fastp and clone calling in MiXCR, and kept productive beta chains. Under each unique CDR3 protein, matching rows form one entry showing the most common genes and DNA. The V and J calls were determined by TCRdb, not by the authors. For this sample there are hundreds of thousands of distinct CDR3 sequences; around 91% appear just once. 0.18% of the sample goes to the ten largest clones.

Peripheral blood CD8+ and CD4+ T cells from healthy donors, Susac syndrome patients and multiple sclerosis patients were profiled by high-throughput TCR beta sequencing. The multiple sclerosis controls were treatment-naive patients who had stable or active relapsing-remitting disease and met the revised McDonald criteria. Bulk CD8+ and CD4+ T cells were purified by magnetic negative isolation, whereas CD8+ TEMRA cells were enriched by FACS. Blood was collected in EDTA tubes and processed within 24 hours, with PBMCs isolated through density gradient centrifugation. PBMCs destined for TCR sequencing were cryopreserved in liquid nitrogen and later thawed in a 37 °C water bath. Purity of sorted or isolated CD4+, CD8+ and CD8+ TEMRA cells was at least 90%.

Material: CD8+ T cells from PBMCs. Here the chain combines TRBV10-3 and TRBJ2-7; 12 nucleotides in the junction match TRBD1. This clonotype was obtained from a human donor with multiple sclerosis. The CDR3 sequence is CAGTSGQGASEQYF. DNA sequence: TGTGCCGGGACATCGGGACAGGGGGCCTCCGAGCAGTACTTC.